The 21 T cell receptor beta chains listed next were all sequenced from one sample in a study of cytomegalovirus exposure and HLA in healthy donors. The PCR employed 60 Vbeta primers together with 13 Jbeta primers. Sequencing was performed with immunoSEQ multiplex PCR; in TCRdb, only in-frame clones are kept and a portion is missing. The table shows more than 150,000 clones, with 70% to 90% occurring only once. The specimen was PBMCs. The receptors were gathered from a woman under 30 in good health and CMV-seronegative.

This clone was observed a handful of times. The V and J genes are TRBV27 and TRBJ2-5; perhaps TRBD2 as D (5 bases). Germline V gene sequence: CDR1 MNHEY, CDR2 SMNVEV (reference sequence). V dropped 5 bases and J dropped 4 bases, with 14 bases sitting between them. This CDR3 is built from 14 residues. CDR3 residues: CASSRAYTRETQYF. CDR3 nucleotide sequence: TGTGCCAGCAGTCGGGCATATACTAGAGAGACCCAGTACTTC.

The rearrangement uses TRBV29-1 and TRBJ1-1, with D tentatively TRBD1 (5 bases). The CDR3 has 13 residues. The ends were cut back, 7 bases at V and 2 bases at J, with 14 bases in the middle. Germline CDR1 reads SQVTM; CDR2 reads ANQGSEA. The CDR3 nucleotides read TGCAGCGAAGCGGAGGGGTACAACACTGAAGCTTTCTTT. As protein: CSEAEGYNTEAFF. The variable domain in full, with the rest retrieved from reference TRBV29-1 and TRBJ1-1, is SAVISQKPSRDICQRGTSLTIQCQVDSQVTMMFWYRQQPGQSLTLIATANQGSEATYESGFVIDKFPISRPNLTFSTLTVSNMSPEDSSIYLCSEAEGYNTEAFFGQGTRLTVV.

Only one count was recorded for this clone. V is TRBV7-9 and J is TRBJ2-5, with 9 bases fitting TRBD2. This CDR3 has 16 amino acids. The V gene's germline CDR1 is SEHNR and CDR2 FQNEAQ (reference sequence). The V segment lost 3 bases and the J segment 3 bases; nucleotides outside the gene matches: 8. The CDR3 sequence is CASSFRVAGGEETQYF. CDR3 nucleotides: TGTGCCAGCAGCTTCCGAGTTGCGGGGGGGGAAGAGACCCAGTACTTC.

In its sample, this clone was seen once. The V and J genes are TRBV28 and TRBJ2-1; 9 nucleotides agree with TRBD2. Germline assignment: CDR1 MDHEN and CDR2 SYDVKM. J lost 5 bases, V lost 5 bases, and 1 base had no gene match. The CDR3 totals 13 residues. CDR3 in DNA: TGTGCCAGCAGTATAGCGGGGGACAATGAGCAGTTCTTC. This translates into CASSIAGDNEQFF.

V gene TRBV7-9 combines with J gene TRBJ2-3; TRBD2 aligns across 8 bases. The CDR3 consists of 17 residues. J was trimmed by 1 base and V by 5 bases; bases with no gene match: 11. Germline V gives CDR1 SEHNR, CDR2 FQNEAQ (reference sequence). CDR3 region: CASSARLTSAGTDTQYF. Here the CDR3 DNA reads TGTGCCAGCAGCGCACGGTTGACTAGCGCTGGCACAGATACGCAGTATTTT.

This clone has only a few counts. The chain combines TRBV5-4 with TRBJ1-4; no reliable D call. The V end lost 5 bases, the J end lost 12 bases, and 23 bases lay between the germline ends. The CDR3 totals 15 residues. CDR1 is SGHNT and CDR2 is YYREEE in the germline V gene (reference sequence). The CDR3 DNA follows: TGTGCCAGCAGTACCATGAGAGGGAAAGGGATGGAACTGTTTTTT. It codes for CASSTMRGKGMELFF.

V gene TRBV30 combines with J gene TRBJ1-5; D uncertain. Germline loops: CDR1 GTSNPN, CDR2 SVGIG (reference sequence). V lost 2 bases and J 4 bases, leaving 9 bases between the germline ends. The CDR3 runs to 13 residues. The CDR3 loop reads CAWSKRSNQPQHF. CDR3 nucleotides: TGTGCCTGGAGTAAGCGGTCTAATCAGCCCCAGCATTTT.

The chain recombines TRBV29-1 with TRBJ2-2; D call uncertain. Trimming left V 7 bases short and J 5 bases short, with 11 bases between. Germline-derived CDR1 and CDR2 are SQVTM and ANQGSEA. The CDR3 has 12 residues. CDR3 nucleotides: TGCAGCGCGCTCCCTACTACCGGGGAGCTGTTTTTT. Its protein is CSALPTTGELFF.

This chain links TRBV18 with TRBJ2-2; TRBD1 matches at 9 bases. Germline V gives CDR1 KGHSH, CDR2 LQKENI. Germline trimming cut 6 bases from V and 2 bases from J; bases unmatched to any gene: 4. The CDR3 consists of 15 residues. The CDR3 sequence: CASSSTGGNTGELFF. CDR3 DNA sequence: TGTGCCAGCTCTTCGACAGGGGGAAACACCGGGGAGCTGTTTTTT.

The chain links TRBV18 to TRBJ2-5, with D possibly TRBD1 on 5 matching bases. The CDR3 loop spans 16 amino acids. Germline V gene sequence: CDR1 KGHSH, CDR2 LQKENI. The V end lost 1 base, the J end lost 5 bases, and 17 bases lay between the germline ends. Here the CDR3 reads CASSPLPQTVRETQYF. The CDR3 region has the DNA TGTGCCAGCTCACCACTCCCTCAGACAGTTCGCGAGACCCAGTACTTC.

The chain employs TRBV27 and TRBJ1-2, with a tentative D call TRBD1 (5 bases). Trimming shortened V by 3 bases and J by 8 bases, and 22 bases separated the two germline ends. The CDR3 totals 16 residues. Germline V lookup: CDR1 MNHEY, CDR2 SMNVEV (reference sequence). CDR3 region: CASSFTVRGRPGGYTF. The CDR3 DNA reads as TGTGCCAGCAGTTTCACGGTCCGGGGGAGGCCTGGCGGCTACACCTTC.

The chain combines TRBV5-8 with TRBJ2-5, with D perhaps matching TRBD1 (7 bases). The DNA end is a closer match to TRBJ2-7, so the J assignment may be wrong. The length of the CDR3 is 14 residues. Germline V lookup: CDR1 SGHTS, CDR2 YDEGEE. The CDR3 loop is CASSISGGKYEQYF. CDR3 nucleotides: TGTGCCAGCAGCATCTCAGGGGGGAAATACGAGCAGTACTTC.

The chain links TRBV5-1 to TRBJ1-4; D is unresolved. This CDR3 contains 17 residues. Germline CDR1 is SGHRS and CDR2 is YFSETQ. The ends were cut back, 4 bases at V and 1 base at J, with 17 bases in the middle. CDR3 in amino acids: CASSPRISAGTNEKLFF. The CDR3 DNA sequence: TGCGCCAGCAGCCCTCGAATCTCGGCGGGAACTAATGAAAAACTGTTTTTT.

The chain links TRBV4-2 to TRBJ2-3; TRBD2 might be the D (7 bases). Trimming cost V 3 bases and J 5 bases, with 18 bases left between them. Germline-derived CDR1 and CDR2 are LGHNA and YNFKEQ. The CDR3 length is 16 residues. As DNA, the CDR3 is TGTGCCAGCAGCCAGGGAGGTCGCGGGGGCCAAGATACGCAGTATTTT. It is translated as CASSQGGRGGQDTQYF.

CDR3 coding DNA: TGTGCCAGCAGCTTGAATGGAGCGGGAGTACAAGAGACCCAGTACTTC. Its protein is CASSLNGAGVQETQYF. The chain has TRBV7-9 and TRBJ2-5; 8 nucleotides match TRBD2. The CDR3 loop spans 16 amino acids. Unmatched junction bases numbered 8, after V lost 3 bases and J lost 2 bases. From germline, CDR1 is SEHNR and CDR2 FQNEAQ (reference sequence).

The genes are TRBV6-5 and TRBJ2-3; 7 bases map to TRBD2. The CDR3 consists of 12 residues. Germline CDR1 MNHEY, CDR2 SVGAGI. After removal of 7 bases from V and 9 bases from J, the junction contained 7 bases not matched to a gene. CDR3 bases: TGTGCCAGCACGGGAGGAGGGGTGACGCAGTATTTT. Its translation: CASTGGGVTQYF.

This chain joins TRBV9 and TRBJ2-7; 11 nucleotides agree with TRBD2. This CDR3 comprises 14 residues. V was clipped by 0 bases and J by 9 bases; unmatched bases: 5. Germline V gene sequence: CDR1 SGDLS, CDR2 YYNGEE. The CDR3 loop is CASSVELAGAGQYF. CDR3 nucleotide sequence: TGTGCCAGCAGCGTAGAACTAGCGGGAGCAGGGCAGTACTTC.

V gene TRBV4-1 combines with J gene TRBJ2-6, with D maybe TRBD1 (6 bases). V lost 4 bases and J 0 bases, leaving 13 bases between the germline ends. Germline CDR1 reads MGHRA; CDR2 reads YSYEKL. The length of the CDR3 is 17 residues. The CDR3 DNA sequence: TGCGCCAGCAGCCCGCCCGGGACAAGCTCTGGGGCCAACGTCCTGACTTTC. This translates into CASSPPGTSSGANVLTF.

The chain joins TRBV7-2 to TRBJ2-3, with D unresolved. Trimming cost V 1 base and J 1 base, with 6 bases left between them. Germline V CDR1 and CDR2: SGHTA, FQGNSA. The CDR3 spans 14 residues. CDR3 amino acids: CASSLGRRTDTQYF. CDR3 in DNA: TGTGCCAGCAGCTTAGGGCGGCGCACAGATACGCAGTATTTT. The full variable domain, rest sourced from reference TRBV7-2 and TRBJ2-3, is GAGVSQSPSNKVTEKGKDVELRCDPISGHTALYWYRQSLGQGLEFLIYFQGNSAPDKSGLPSDRFSAERTGGSVSTLTIQRTQQEDSAVYLCASSLGRRTDTQYFGPGTRLTVL.

This clone has just one count. This chain uses TRBV11-2 with TRBJ2-7; 7 nucleotides match TRBD2. This CDR3 has 14 residues. V gave up 2 bases and J gave up 3 bases; unmatched junction bases: 4. In germline, CDR1 is SGHAT, CDR2 FQNNGV. CDR3 sequence reads: CASSLWGGDYEQYF. CDR3 coding DNA: TGTGCCAGCAGCTTATGGGGAGGGGACTACGAGCAGTACTTC.

The rearrangement joins TRBV11-3 to TRBJ2-3; D not resolved. This CDR3 comprises 14 residues. Germline V gene data show CDR1 as SGHNT and CDR2 as YENEEA. Trimming removed 1 base from V and 2 bases from J, with 7 bases in between. DNA of the CDR3: TGTGCCAGCAGCTTAGGACAACCCACAGATACGCAGTATTTT. This encodes CASSLGQPTDTQYF.